This T cell receptor beta chain was sequenced during a study of cytomegalovirus exposure and HLA in healthy donors. Use of 60 Vbeta and 13 Jbeta primers characterized the PCR. Sequencing was performed with immunoSEQ multiplex PCR; in TCRdb, only in-frame clones are kept and a portion is missing. The data contain about 160,000 clones, over 75% of them singletons. V lost 0 bases to trimming and J lost 8 bases, with 13 bases between them. The CDR3 is made up of 15 amino acids. The germline V gene encodes CDR1 LGHNA and CDR2 YSLEER. About this clone itself: No antigen is known for it.

The study sampled nominally healthy donors, though unrecorded immune exposures were likely. Study conclusions and caveats: Across donors, sequencing depth was assumed by presence/absence analyses to be roughly uniform. Serostatus for CMV was the only available immune exposure information.

The sequenced material came from PBMCs. This receptor was identified in a woman between 50 and 59 years old in good health and CMV-seropositive. The chain links TRBV4-3 to TRBJ1-4, with D hard to call. Here the CDR3 DNA reads TGCGCCAGCAGCCAAGATCCTCGCTCGGGGGAAAAACTGTTTTTT. Its protein product is CASSQDPRSGEKLFF.